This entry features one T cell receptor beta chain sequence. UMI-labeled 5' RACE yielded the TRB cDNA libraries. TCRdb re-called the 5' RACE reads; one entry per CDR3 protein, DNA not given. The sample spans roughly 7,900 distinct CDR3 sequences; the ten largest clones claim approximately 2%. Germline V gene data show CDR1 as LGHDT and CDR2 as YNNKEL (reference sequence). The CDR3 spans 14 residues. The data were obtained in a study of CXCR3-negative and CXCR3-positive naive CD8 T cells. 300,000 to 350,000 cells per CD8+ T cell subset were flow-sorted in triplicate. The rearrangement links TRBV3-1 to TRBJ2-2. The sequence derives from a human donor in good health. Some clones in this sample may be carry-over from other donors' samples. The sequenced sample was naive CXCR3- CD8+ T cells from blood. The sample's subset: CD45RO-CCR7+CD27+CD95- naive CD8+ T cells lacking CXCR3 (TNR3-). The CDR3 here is CASSQDIGAGELFF.